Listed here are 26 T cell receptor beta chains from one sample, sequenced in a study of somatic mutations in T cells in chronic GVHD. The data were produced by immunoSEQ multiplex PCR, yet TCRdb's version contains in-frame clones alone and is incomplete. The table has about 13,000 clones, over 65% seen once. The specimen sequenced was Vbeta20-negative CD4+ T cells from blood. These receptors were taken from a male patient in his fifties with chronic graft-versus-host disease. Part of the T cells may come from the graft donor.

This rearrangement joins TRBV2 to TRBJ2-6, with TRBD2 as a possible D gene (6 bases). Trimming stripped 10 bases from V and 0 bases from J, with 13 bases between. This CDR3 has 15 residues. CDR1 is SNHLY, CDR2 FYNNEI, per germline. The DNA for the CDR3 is TGTGCCACCGCAGGAGGGAGCTCTGGGGCCAACGTCCTGACTTTC. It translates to CATAGGSSGANVLTF.

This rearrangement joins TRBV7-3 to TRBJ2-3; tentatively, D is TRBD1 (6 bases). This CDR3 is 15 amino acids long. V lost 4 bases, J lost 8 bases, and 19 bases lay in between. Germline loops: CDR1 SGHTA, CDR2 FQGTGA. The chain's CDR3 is CASSSGAGATGTQYF. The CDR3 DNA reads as TGTGCCAGCAGCTCTGGGGCAGGGGCTACGGGTACGCAGTATTTT. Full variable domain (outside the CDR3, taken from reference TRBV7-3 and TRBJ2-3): GAGVSQTPSNKVTEKGKYVELRCDPISGHTALYWYRQSLGQGPEFLIYFQGTGAADDSGLPNDRFFAVRPEGSVSTLKIQRTERGDSAVYLCASSSGAGATGTQYFGPGTRLTVL.

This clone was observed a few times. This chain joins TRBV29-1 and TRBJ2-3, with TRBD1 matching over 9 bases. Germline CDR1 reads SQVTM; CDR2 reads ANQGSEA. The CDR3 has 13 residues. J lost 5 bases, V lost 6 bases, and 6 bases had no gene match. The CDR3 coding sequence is TGCAGCGTAAGGGGACAGGGATTAGATACGCAGTATTTT. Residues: CSVRGQGLDTQYF.

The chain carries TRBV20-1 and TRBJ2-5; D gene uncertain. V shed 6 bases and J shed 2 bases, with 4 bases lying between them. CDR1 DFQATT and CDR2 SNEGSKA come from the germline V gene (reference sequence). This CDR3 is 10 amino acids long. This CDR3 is CSAQQETQYF. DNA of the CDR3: TGCAGTGCCCAACAAGAGACCCAGTACTTC.

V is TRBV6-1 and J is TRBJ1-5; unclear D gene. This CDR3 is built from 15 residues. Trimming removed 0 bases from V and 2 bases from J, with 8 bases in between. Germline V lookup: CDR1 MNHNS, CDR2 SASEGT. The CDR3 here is CASSEAIGGNQPQHF. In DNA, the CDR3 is TGTGCCAGCAGTGAAGCAATAGGAGGCAATCAGCCCCAGCATTTT.

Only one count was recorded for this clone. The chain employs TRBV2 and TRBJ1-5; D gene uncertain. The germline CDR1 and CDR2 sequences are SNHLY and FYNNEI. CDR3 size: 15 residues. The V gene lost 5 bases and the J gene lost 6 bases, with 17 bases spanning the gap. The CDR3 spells CASSKEGSVSQPQHF. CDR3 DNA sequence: TGTGCCAGCAGTAAGGAGGGAAGCGTGAGTCAGCCCCAGCATTTT. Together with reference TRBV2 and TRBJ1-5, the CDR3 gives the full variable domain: EPEVTQTPSHQVTQMGQEVILRCVPISNHLYFYWYRQILGQKVEFLVSFYNNEISEKSEIFDDQFSVERPDGSNFTLKIRSTKLEDSAMYFCASSKEGSVSQPQHFGDGTRLSIL.

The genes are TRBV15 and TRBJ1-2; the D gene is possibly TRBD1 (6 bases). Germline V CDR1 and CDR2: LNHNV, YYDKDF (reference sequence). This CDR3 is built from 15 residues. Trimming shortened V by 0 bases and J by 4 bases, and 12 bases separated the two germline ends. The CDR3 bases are TGTGCCACCAGCAGAGATAGCCAGGGGAGCTATGGCTACACCTTC. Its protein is CATSRDSQGSYGYTF.

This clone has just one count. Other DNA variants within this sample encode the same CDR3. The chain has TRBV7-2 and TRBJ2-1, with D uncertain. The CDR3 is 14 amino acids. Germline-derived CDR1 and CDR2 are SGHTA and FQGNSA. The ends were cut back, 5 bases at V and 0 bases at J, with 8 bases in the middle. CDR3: CASSRSSSYNEQFF. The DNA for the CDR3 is TGTGCCAGCAGCCGCTCGAGCTCCTACAATGAGCAGTTCTTC. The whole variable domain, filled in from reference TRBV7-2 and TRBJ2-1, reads GAGVSQSPSNKVTEKGKDVELRCDPISGHTALYWYRQSLGQGLEFLIYFQGNSAPDKSGLPSDRFSAERTGGSVSTLTIQRTQQEDSAVYLCASSRSSSYNEQFFGPGTRLTVL.

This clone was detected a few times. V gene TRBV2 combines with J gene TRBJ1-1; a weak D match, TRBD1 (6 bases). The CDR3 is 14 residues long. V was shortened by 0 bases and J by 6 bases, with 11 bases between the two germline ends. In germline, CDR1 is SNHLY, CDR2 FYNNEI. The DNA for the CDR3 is TGTGCCAGCAGTGAAGCCGCGGGGGCAGCTGAAGCTTTCTTT. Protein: CASSEAAGAAEAFF.

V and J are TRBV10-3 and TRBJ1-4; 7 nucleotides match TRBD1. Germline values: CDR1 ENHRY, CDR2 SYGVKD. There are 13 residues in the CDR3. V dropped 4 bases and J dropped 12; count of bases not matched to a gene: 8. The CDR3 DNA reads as TGTGCCATCAGTGCGAGACAGGGCCAGGAACTGTTTTTT. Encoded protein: CAISARQGQELFF.

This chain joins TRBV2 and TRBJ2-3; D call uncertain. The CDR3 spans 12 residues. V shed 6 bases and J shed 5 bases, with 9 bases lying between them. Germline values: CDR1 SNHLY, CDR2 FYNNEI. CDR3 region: CASSESIDTQYF. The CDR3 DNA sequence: TGTGCCAGCAGCGAATCCATAGATACGCAGTATTTT.

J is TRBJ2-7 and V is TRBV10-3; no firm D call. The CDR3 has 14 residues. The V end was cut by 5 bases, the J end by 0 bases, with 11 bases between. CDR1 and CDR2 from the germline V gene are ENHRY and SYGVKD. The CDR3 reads CAISLPPGSYEQYF. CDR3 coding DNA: TGTGCCATCAGTCTACCTCCAGGCTCCTACGAGCAGTACTTC.

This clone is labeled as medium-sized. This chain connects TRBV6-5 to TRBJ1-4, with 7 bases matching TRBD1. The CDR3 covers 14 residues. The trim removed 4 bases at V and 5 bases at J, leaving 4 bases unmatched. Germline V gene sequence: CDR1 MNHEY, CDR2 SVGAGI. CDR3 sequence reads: CASSSRGHNEKLFF. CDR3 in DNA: TGTGCCAGCAGTTCTAGGGGGCACAATGAAAAACTGTTTTTT.

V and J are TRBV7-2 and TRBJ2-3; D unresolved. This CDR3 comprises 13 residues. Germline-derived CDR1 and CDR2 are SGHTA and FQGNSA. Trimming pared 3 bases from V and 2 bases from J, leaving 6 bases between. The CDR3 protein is CASSFFLTDTQYF. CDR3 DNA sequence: TGTGCCAGCAGCTTTTTCCTCACAGATACGCAGTATTTT.

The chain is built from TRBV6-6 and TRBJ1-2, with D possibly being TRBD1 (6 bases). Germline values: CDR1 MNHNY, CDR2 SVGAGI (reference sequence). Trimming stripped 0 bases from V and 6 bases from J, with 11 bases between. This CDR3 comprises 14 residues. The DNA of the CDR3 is TGTGCCAGCAGTTACTCGACCAGGGGAGATGGCTACACCTTC. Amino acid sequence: CASSYSTRGDGYTF.

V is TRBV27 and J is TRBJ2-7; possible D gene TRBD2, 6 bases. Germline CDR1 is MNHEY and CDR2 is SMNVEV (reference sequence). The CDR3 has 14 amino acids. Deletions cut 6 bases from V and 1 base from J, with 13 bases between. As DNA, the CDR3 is TGTGCCAGCAGAGCTGCTGCGGGGTCCTACGAGCAGTACTTC. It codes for CASRAAAGSYEQYF.

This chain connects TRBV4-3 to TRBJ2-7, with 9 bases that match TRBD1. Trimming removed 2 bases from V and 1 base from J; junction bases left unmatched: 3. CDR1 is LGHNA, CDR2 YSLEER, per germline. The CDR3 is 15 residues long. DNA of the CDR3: TGCGCCAGCAGCCAAAGAGACAGGGGGTCCTACGAGCAGTACTTC. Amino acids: CASSQRDRGSYEQYF.

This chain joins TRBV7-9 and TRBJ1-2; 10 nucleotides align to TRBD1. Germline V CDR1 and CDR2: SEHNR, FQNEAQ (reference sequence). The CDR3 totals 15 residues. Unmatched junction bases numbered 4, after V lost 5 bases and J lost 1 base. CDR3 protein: CASSPRTGGNYGYTF. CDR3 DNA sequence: TGTGCCAGCAGCCCCCGGACAGGGGGTAACTATGGCTACACCTTC.

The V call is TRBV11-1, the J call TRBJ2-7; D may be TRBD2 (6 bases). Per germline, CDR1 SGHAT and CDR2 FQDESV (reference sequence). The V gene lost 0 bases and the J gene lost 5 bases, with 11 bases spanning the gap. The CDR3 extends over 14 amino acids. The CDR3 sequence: CASSLALGRNEQYF. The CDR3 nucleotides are TGTGCCAGCAGCTTAGCGCTGGGGAGGAACGAGCAGTACTTC. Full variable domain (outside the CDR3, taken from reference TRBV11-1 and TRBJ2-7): EAEVAQSPRYKITEKSQAVAFWCDPISGHATLYWYRQILGQGPELLVQFQDESVVDDSQLPKDRFSAERLKGVDSTLKIQPAELGDSAMYLCASSLALGRNEQYFGPGTRLTVT.

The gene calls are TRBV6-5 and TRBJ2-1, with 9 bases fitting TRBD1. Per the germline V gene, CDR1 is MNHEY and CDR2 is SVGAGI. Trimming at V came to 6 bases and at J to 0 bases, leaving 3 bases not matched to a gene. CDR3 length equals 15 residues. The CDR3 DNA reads TGTGCCAGCAGGGGACAGGGAGGCTCCTACAATGAGCAGTTCTTC. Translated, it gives CASRGQGGSYNEQFF.

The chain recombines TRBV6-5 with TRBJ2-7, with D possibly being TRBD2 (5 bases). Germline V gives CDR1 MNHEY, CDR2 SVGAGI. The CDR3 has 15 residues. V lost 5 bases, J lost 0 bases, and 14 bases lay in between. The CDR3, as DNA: TGTGCCAGCAGTGTCTCCTCTAGCAACTCCTACGAGCAGTACTTC. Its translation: CASSVSSSNSYEQYF.

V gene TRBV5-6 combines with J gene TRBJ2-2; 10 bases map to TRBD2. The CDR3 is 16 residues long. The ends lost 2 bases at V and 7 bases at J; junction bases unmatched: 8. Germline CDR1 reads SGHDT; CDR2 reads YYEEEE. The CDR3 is CASSFLSGGDYGELFF. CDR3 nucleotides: TGTGCCAGCAGCTTTTTGAGCGGGGGGGACTACGGGGAGCTGTTTTTT.

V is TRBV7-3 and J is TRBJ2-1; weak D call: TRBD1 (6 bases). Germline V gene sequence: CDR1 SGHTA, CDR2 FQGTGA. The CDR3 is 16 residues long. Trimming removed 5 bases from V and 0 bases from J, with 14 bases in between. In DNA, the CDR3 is TGTGCCAGCAGCCTGCGCACAGGGAGCTCCTACAATGAGCAGTTCTTC. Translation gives CASSLRTGSSYNEQFF. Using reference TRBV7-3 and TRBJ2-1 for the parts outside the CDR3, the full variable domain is GAGVSQTPSNKVTEKGKYVELRCDPISGHTALYWYRQSLGQGPEFLIYFQGTGAADDSGLPNDRFFAVRPEGSVSTLKIQRTERGDSAVYLCASSLRTGSSYNEQFFGPGTRLTVL.

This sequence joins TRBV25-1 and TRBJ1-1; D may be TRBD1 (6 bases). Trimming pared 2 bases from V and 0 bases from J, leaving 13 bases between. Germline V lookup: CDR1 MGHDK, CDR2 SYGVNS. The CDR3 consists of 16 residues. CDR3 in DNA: TGTGCCAGCAGTGAAACAGGCAGGGGAGTGAACACTGAAGCTTTCTTT. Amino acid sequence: CASSETGRGVNTEAFF.

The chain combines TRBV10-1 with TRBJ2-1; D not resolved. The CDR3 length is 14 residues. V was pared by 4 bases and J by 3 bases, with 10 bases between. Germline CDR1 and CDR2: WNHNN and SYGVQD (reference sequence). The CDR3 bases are TGCGCCAGCAGTGCCGCCAGCGACTACAATGAGCAGTTCTTC. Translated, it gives CASSAASDYNEQFF.

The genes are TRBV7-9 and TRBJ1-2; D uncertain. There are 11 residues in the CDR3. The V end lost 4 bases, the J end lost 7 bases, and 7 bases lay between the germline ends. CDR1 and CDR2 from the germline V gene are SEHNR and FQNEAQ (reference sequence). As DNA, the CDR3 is TGTGCCAGCAGCTCTGAGGTTGGCTACACCTTC. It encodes CASSSEVGYTF.